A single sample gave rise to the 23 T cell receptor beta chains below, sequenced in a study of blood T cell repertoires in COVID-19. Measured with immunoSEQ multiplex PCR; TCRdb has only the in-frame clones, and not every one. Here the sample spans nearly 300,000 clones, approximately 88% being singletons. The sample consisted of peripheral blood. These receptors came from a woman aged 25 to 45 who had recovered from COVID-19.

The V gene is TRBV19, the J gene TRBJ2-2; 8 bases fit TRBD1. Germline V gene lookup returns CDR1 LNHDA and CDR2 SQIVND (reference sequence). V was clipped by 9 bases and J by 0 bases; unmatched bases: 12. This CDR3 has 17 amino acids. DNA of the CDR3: TGTGCCAGCAGGACCTCGACAGGGGCTACGAACACCGGGGAGCTGTTTTTT. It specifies CASRTSTGATNTGELFF.

CDR3 sequence: CASSVVGGGAEAGELFF. CDR3 nucleotides: TGTGCCAGCAGCGTAGTCGGCGGGGGGGCCGAGGCCGGGGAGCTGTTTTTT. The genes are TRBV9 and TRBJ2-2; 9 bases line up with TRBD2. The CDR3 is made up of 17 amino acids. Germline values: CDR1 SGDLS, CDR2 YYNGEE. Germline trimming cut 0 bases from V and 6 bases from J; bases unmatched to any gene: 9.

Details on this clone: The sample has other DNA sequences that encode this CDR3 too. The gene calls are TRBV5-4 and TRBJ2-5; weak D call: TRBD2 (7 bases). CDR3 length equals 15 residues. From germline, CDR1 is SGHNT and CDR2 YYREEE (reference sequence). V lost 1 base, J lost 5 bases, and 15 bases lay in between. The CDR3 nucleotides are TGTGCCAGCAGCTTGCCTCGGGGGGCAGGGGAGACCCAGTACTTC. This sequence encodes CASSLPRGAGETQYF.

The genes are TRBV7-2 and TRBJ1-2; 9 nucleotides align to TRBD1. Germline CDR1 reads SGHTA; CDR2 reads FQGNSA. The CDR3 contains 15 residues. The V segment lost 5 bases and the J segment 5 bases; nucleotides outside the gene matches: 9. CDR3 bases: TGTGCCAGCAGCGTTGACAGGGGGAAAGGGTATGGCTACACCTTC. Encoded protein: CASSVDRGKGYGYTF.

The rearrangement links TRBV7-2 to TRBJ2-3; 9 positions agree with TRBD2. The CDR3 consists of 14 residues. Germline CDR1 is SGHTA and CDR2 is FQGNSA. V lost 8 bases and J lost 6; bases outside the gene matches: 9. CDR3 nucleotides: TGTGCCAGCCGGACTAGCGTGATTGGGGATACGCAGTATTTT. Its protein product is CASRTSVIGDTQYF.

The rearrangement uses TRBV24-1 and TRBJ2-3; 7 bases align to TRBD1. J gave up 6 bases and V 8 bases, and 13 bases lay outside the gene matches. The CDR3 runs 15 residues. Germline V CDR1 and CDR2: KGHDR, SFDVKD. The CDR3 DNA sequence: TGTGCCACCACCGGTATGGAAGACAGGGAGGATACGCAGTATTTT. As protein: CATTGMEDREDTQYF.

Written as DNA, the CDR3 is TGTGCCAGCAGCCAAGGGACAGGGAAAGTGACTGAAGCTTTCTTT. Protein: CASSQGTGKVTEAFF. The V and J genes are TRBV3-1 (or the pseudogene TRBV3-2) and TRBJ1-1, with 8 bases that match TRBD1. J gave up 5 bases and V 1 base, and 6 bases lay outside the gene matches. Germline V gene data show CDR1 as LGHDT and CDR2 as YNNKEL (reference sequence). The CDR3 totals 15 residues.

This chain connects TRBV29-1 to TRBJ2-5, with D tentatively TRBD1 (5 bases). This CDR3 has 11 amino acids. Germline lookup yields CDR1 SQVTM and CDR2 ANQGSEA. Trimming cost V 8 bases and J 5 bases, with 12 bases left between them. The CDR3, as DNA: TGCAGCTTCGACAGTCGGGAGACCCAGTACTTC. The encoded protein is CSFDSRETQYF.

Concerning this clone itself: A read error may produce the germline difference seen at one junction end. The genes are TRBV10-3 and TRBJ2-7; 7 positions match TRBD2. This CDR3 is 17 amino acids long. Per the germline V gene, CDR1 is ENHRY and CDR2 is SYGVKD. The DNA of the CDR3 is TGTGCCATCAGTAAGTCTGGCGGGGGACCGAACAAGTACGAGCAGTACTTC. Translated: CAISKSGGGPNKYEQYF.

CDR3 DNA: TGTGCCAGCAGCAGCGGGGGGGAGTACACCGGGGAGCTGTTTTTT. Protein: CASSSGGEYTGELFF. The chain couples TRBV11-2 to TRBJ2-2, with 10 bases matching TRBD2. The CDR3 extends over 15 amino acids. Losses at the gene ends were 5 bases for V and 3 bases for J; bases not matched to a gene: 3. From germline, CDR1 is SGHAT and CDR2 FQNNGV.

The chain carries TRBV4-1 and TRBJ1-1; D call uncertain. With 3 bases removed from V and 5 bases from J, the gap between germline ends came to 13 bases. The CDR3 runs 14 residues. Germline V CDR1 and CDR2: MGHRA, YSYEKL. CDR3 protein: CASSHVRPGTEAFF. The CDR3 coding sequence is TGCGCCAGCAGCCATGTAAGGCCGGGGACTGAAGCTTTCTTT.

CDR3 nucleotides: TGTGCCAGCAGTTCTGGACAGTTGGCCTTGGGCTACACCTTC. This gives the protein CASSSGQLALGYTF. The genes are TRBV28 and TRBJ1-2; possibly TRBD1 for D (6 bases). Trimming took 4 bases from V and 8 from J, leaving 17 bases between them. This CDR3 contains 14 residues. In germline, CDR1 is MDHEN, CDR2 SYDVKM.

The CDR3, as DNA: TGTGCCAGTTCCCTACAGGTTCCCAACAATCAGCCCCAGCATTTT. It yields the protein CASSLQVPNNQPQHF. This rearrangement joins TRBV19 to TRBJ1-5; the D gene is possibly TRBD1 (5 bases). Germline values: CDR1 LNHDA, CDR2 SQIVND (reference sequence). CDR3 length: 15 amino acids. V lost 8 bases and J 3 bases, leaving 17 bases between the germline ends.

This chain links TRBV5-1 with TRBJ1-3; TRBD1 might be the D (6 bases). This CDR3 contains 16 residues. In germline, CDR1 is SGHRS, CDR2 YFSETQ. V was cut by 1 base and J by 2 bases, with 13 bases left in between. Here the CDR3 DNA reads TGCGCCAGCAGCTTGACGGCGGGGGGCACTGGAAACACCATATATTTT. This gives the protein CASSLTAGGTGNTIYF.

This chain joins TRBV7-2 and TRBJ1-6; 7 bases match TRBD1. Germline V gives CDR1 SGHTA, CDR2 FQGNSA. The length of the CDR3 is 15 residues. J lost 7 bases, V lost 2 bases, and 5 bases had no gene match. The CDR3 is CASSLLQGGNSPLHF. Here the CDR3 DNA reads TGTGCCAGCAGCTTACTGCAGGGGGGAAATTCACCCCTCCACTTT.

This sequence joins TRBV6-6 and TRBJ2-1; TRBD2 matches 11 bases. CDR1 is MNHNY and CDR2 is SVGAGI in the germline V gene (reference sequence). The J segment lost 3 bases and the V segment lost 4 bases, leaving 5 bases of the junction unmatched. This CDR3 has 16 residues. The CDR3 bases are TGTGCCAGCAGTTCAGGGACTAGCGGACTCTACAATGAGCAGTTCTTC. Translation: CASSSGTSGLYNEQFF.

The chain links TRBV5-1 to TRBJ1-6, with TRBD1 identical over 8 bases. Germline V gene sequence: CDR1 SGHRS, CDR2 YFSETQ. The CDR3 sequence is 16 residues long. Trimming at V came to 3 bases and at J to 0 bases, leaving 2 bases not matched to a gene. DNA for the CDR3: TGCGCCAGCAGCTATGGACAGGGCTCCTATAATTCACCCCTCCACTTT. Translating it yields CASSYGQGSYNSPLHF.

The CDR3: CASSLRQGGTEAFF. The CDR3 DNA reads TGTGCCAGCAGCTTAAGGCAGGGGGGCACTGAAGCTTTCTTT. This chain uses TRBV7-3 with TRBJ1-1; 7 nucleotides align to TRBD1. J lost 4 bases, V lost 1 base, and 3 bases had no gene match. Looked up from germline, CDR1 is SGHTA and CDR2 is FQGTGA. The CDR3 is made up of 14 amino acids.

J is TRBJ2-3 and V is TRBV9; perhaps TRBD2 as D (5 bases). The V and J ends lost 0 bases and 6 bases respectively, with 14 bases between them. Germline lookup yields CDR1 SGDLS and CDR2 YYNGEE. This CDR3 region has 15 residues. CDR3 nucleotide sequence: TGTGCCAGCAGCGTAGCCGAGGCCGGGGTTGATACGCAGTATTTT. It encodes CASSVAEAGVDTQYF.

CDR3 coding DNA: TGTGCCAGCAGTTACGAGGGCTATGAGCAGTTCTTC. It translates to CASSYEGYEQFF. This chain joins TRBV6-6 and TRBJ2-1, with D possibly being TRBD2 (5 bases). Deletions cut 2 bases from V and 8 bases from J, with 7 bases between. This CDR3 has 12 amino acids. The germline V gene encodes CDR1 MNHNY and CDR2 SVGAGI (reference sequence).

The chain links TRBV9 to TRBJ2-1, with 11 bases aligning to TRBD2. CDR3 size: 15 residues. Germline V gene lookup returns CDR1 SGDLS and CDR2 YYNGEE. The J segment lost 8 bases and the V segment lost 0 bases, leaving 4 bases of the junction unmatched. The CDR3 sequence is CASSVATSGDHEQFF. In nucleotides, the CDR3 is TGTGCCAGCAGCGTAGCGACTAGCGGGGACCATGAGCAGTTCTTC.

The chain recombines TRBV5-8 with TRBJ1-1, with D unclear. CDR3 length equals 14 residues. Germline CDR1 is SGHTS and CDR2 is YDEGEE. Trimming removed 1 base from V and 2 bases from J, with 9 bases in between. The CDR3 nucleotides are TGTGCCAGCAGCTTGCCGGGTACCAACACTGAAGCTTTCTTT. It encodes CASSLPGTNTEAFF.

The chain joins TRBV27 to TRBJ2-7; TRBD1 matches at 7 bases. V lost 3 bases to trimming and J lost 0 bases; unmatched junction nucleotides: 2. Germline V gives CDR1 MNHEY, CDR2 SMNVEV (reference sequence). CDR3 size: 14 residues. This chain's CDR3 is CASSFGTASYEQYF. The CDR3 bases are TGTGCCAGCAGTTTCGGGACAGCCTCCTACGAGCAGTACTTC.